This T cell receptor beta chain originates from a study of blood T cell repertoires in COVID-19. About the study: Donors in the United States, Italy and Spain gave samples during acute or convalescent COVID-19. The cDNA or gDNA used as material had been derived from T cells, B-cell-depleted T cells, or PBMCs.

Per the original methods: Reference gene primer amplification gave nucleated cell count estimates. Only in-frame clones appear in the TCRdb table, and some are missing; sequencing was by immunoSEQ multiplex PCR. The DNA was the basis for D and trimming; V, J and clone size are from that table. This repertoire shows 37,000 or so clones, 70% to 90% found once; its top ten account for around 11%. The germline gives CDR1 LNHDA, CDR2 SQIVND (reference sequence). The CDR3 has 13 amino acids. J gave up 5 bases and V 4 bases, and 2 bases lay outside the gene matches. The chain employs TRBV19 and TRBJ2-7; 10 bases agree with TRBD1. Material for sequencing was peripheral blood. The clonotype comes from a man in his 60s with active COVID-19. As DNA, the CDR3 is TGTGCCAGTAGTACGGGACAGGGGAACGAGCAGTACTTC. This translates into CASSTGQGNEQYF.